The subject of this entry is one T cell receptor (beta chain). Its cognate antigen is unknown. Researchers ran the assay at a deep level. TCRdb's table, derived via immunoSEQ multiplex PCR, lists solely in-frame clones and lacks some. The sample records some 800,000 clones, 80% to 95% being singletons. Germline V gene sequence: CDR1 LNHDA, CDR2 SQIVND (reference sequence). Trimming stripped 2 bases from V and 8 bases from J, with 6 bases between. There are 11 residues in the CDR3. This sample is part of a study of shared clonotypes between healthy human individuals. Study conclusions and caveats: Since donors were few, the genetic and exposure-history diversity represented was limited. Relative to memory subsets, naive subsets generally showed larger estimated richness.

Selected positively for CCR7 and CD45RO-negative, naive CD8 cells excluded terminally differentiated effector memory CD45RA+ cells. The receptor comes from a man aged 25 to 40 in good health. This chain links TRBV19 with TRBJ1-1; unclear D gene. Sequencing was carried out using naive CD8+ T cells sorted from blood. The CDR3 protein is CASSIRWEAFF. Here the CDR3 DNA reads TGTGCCAGTAGTATAAGGTGGGAAGCTTTCTTT.